A selection of T cell receptor beta chains follows, all from one sample in a study of metastatic and nonmetastatic thyroid tumors. Using MiXCR, TCRdb reanalyzed the PCR reads. Of 43,000 or so clones listed, 16% are singletons. The sequencing sample was made of blood. The receptors were gathered from a female donor with papillary thyroid cancer or a benign thyroid nodule (not recorded which). Some clones in this sample may be carry-over from other donors' samples. Both conserved end residues are part of each CDR3. The D gene is left open where the match is weak. Size is omitted from some rows. Given values are once, few, many or a class for expanded clones.

D gene	clone size	V gene	J gene	CDR3 protein	CDR3 DNA
TRBD1	many	TRBV11-3	TRBJ1-4	CASSFTKDRGRSEKLFF	TGTGCCAGCAGCTTCACAAAAGACAGGGGGCGGAGTGAAAAACTGTTTTTT
TRBD2	many	TRBV11-3	TRBJ2-2	CASSPPSGINTGELFF	TGTGCCAGCAGCCCCCCCAGCGGGATCAACACCGGGGAGCTGTTTTTT
TRBD1	many	TRBV4-1	TRBJ2-7	CASSQDRVGGWTGDPYEQYF	TGCGCCAGCAGCCAAGATCGGGTCGGGGGGTGGACAGGGGATCCCTACGAGCAGTACTTC
.	many	TRBV19	TRBJ1-3	CASSMGTDGNTIYF	TGTGCCAGTAGTATGGGGACCGATGGAAACACCATATATTTT
.	many	TRBV5-1	TRBJ2-2	CASSLSGSQNTGELFF	TGCGCCAGCAGCTTGTCCGGGAGCCAGAACACCGGGGAGCTGTTTTTT
TRBD1	many	TRBV27	TRBJ1-4	CASSGGPGTGDTNEKLFF	TGTGCCAGCAGTGGCGGTCCCGGTACAGGGGATACTAATGAAAAACTGTTTTTT
TRBD1	many	TRBV12-3/TRBV12-4	TRBJ1-2	CASRLDRATYGYTF	TGTGCCAGCAGACTGGACAGGGCCACCTATGGCTACACCTTC
.	many	TRBV30	TRBJ1-2	CAWKTGRERDGYTF	TGTGCCTGGAAAACGGGCAGGGAGCGCGATGGCTACACCTTC
TRBD2	many	TRBV7-9	TRBJ2-7	CASSLDGLAGGRREQYF	TGTGCCAGCAGCTTAGATGGACTAGCGGGAGGGCGGCGGGAGCAGTACTTC
TRBD1	.	TRBV5-4	TRBJ2-4	CASSTRGGAGGSHIQYF	TGTGCCAGCAGCACCCGGGGCGGGGCAGGGGGCTCGCACATTCAGTACTTC
TRBD2	many	TRBV3-1	TRBJ2-3	CASSLLAGSTDTQYF	TGTGCCAGCAGCCTTCTAGCGGGAAGCACAGATACGCAGTATTTT
TRBD1	.	TRBV19	TRBJ1-2	CASSLLQGASGYTF	TGTGCCAGTAGCCTCCTCCAGGGGGCGAGTGGCTACACCTTC
TRBD2	.	TRBV10-2	TRBJ2-1	CASSELAGAFEQFF	TGCGCCAGCAGTGAGTTAGCGGGAGCTTTTGAGCAGTTCTTC
TRBD2	many	TRBV7-9	TRBJ2-7	CASSSTSGRKYEQYF	TGTGCCAGCAGCTCAACTAGCGGGAGAAAGTACGAGCAGTACTTC
.	.	TRBV6-5	TRBJ2-5	CASSYEGETQYF	TGTGCCAGCAGTTACGAAGGAGAGACCCAGTACTTC
.	.	TRBV20-1	TRBJ2-7	CSTGGLNEQYF	TGCAGTACCGGGGGGCTAAACGAGCAGTACTTC
TRBD1	.	TRBV20-1	TRBJ1-5	CSARDVGGAGQPQHF	TGCAGTGCTAGAGATGTAGGGGGCGCGGGGCAGCCCCAGCATTTT
.	many	TRBV24-1	TRBJ1-2	CATSGGRGGYTF	TGTGCCACCAGTGGGGGTCGCGGTGGCTACACCTTC
.	.	TRBV7-9	TRBJ2-5	CASSPRCNLETQYF	TGTGCCAGCAGCCCCAGATGCAACCTAGAGACCCAGTACTTC
.	few	TRBV6-1	TRBJ2-7	CASYGGGSYEQYF	TGTGCCAGCTATGGGGGCGGATCCTACGAGCAGTACTTC
.	many	TRBV28	TRBJ1-1	CASSLWRAWGTEAFF	TGTGCCAGCAGTTTATGGAGGGCCTGGGGTACTGAAGCTTTCTTT
.	.	TRBV25-1	TRBJ1-2	CASQLGAYGYTF	TGTGCCAGTCAGCTCGGGGCCTATGGCTACACCTTC
TRBD2	.	TRBV6-6	TRBJ2-7	CASSYNGGYEQYF	TGTGCCAGCAGTTACAACGGGGGGTACGAGCAGTACTTC
TRBD1	many	TRBV6-6	TRBJ2-1	CASSYNPAGTGGYNEQFF	TGTGCCAGCAGTTATAATCCCGCCGGGACAGGGGGCTACAATGAGCAGTTCTTC
TRBD1	many	TRBV28	TRBJ1-2	CASSPGTDYGYTF	TGTGCCAGCAGTCCCGGGACAGACTATGGCTACACCTTC
.	many	TRBV4-1	TRBJ1-1	CASSQDRQGGMNTEAFF	TGCGCCAGCAGCCAAGATAGGCAGGGAGGGATGAACACTGAAGCTTTCTTT
.	many	TRBV10-3	TRBJ2-7	CAISESGSYEQYF	TGTGCCATCAGTGAGTCGGGAAGCTACGAGCAGTACTTC